These 30 T cell receptor beta chains share one sample of origin, sequenced in a study of blood T cell repertoires in COVID-19. Repertoires were generated with immunoSEQ multiplex PCR, while TCRdb's copy carries only in-frame clones and drops some. The sample records about 330,000 clones, over 75% being singletons. The specimen sequenced was PBMCs or T cells enriched from blood (not recorded which). Receptors originate from a woman aged 25 to 39 who had recovered from COVID-19.

This clone was seen a handful of times. The chain carries TRBV6-1 and TRBJ2-7; TRBD2 aligns across 11 bases. The germline V gene encodes CDR1 MNHNS and CDR2 SASEGT. J gave up 0 bases and V 2 bases, and 0 bases lay outside the gene matches. The CDR3 runs to 15 residues. The CDR3 is CASSELAGGSYEQYF. CDR3 DNA: TGTGCCAGCAGTGAACTAGCGGGGGGCTCCTACGAGCAGTACTTC.

The chain is built from TRBV6-1 and TRBJ2-7; 9 bases align to TRBD1. Germline assignment: CDR1 MNHNS and CDR2 SASEGT. The CDR3 sequence is 14 residues long. Trimming removed 3 bases from V and 9 bases from J; junction bases left unmatched: 9. The DNA for the CDR3 is TGTGCCAGCAGTGAGTCCCGGGACAGGGTACGGCAGTACTTC. Encoded protein: CASSESRDRVRQYF.

J is TRBJ2-6 and V is TRBV19, with D uncertain. The CDR3 consists of 17 residues. Germline V gene data show CDR1 as LNHDA and CDR2 as SQIVND (reference sequence). Deletions cut 5 bases from V and 2 bases from J, with 16 bases between. The CDR3 loop is CASSQSTVRPGANVLTF. The CDR3 region has the DNA TGTGCCAGTAGTCAGAGCACAGTCAGACCTGGGGCCAACGTCCTGACTTTC. The entire variable domain, with the rest obtained from reference TRBV19 and TRBJ2-6, is as follows: DGGITQSPKYLFRKEGQNVTLSCEQNLNHDAMYWYRQDPGQGLRLIYYSQIVNDFQKGDIAEGYSVSREKKESFPLTVTSAQKNPTAFYLCASSQSTVRPGANVLTFGAGSRLTVL.

This clone has a single count. The chain employs TRBV6-1 and TRBJ2-5; 10 bases are shared with TRBD2. The junction had 11 bases not matched to a gene; V was cut back by 4 bases and J by 0 bases. The V gene's germline CDR1 is MNHNS and CDR2 SASEGT. CDR3 size: 18 residues. The CDR3 sequence: CASSGGVIAGGYQETQYF. In DNA, the CDR3 is TGTGCCAGCAGTGGAGGGGTAATAGCGGGGGGATACCAAGAGACCCAGTACTTC.

The table lists this clone with a few counts. The chain employs TRBV6-1 and TRBJ2-2, with 8 bases fitting TRBD2. This CDR3 comprises 17 residues. V shed 2 bases, J shed 6 bases, and the junction held 11 bases outside the gene matches. CDR1 and CDR2 from the germline V gene are MNHNS and SASEGT. The CDR3: CASSESPGLGGSGELFF. CDR3 coding DNA: TGTGCCAGCAGTGAATCCCCGGGACTAGGAGGTTCCGGGGAGCTGTTTTTT.

The chain uses TRBV6-5 and TRBJ2-7, with 8 bases lining up with TRBD1. After removal of 0 bases from V and 6 bases from J, the junction contained 4 bases not matched to a gene. Germline V gene data show CDR1 as MNHEY and CDR2 as SVGAGI. This CDR3 is 14 amino acids long. CDR3 sequence (DNA): TGTGCCAGCAGTTACTCAGACAGGGGCGGCGAGCAGTACTTC. This sequence encodes CASSYSDRGGEQYF.

The rearrangement uses TRBV27 and TRBJ1-1, with 8 bases fitting TRBD1. The germline gives CDR1 MNHEY, CDR2 SMNVEV (reference sequence). Losses at the gene ends were 3 bases for V and 1 base for J; bases not matched to a gene: 4. The CDR3 has 15 residues. The CDR3 DNA reads as TGTGCCAGCAGTTTTTCCGGGACAGGGAACACTGAAGCTTTCTTT. Translation: CASSFSGTGNTEAFF.

The rearrangement links TRBV21-1 to TRBJ2-4; the table assigns TRBD2, which was not confirmed against the DNA. TRBV21-1 is given as a pseudogene. The CDR3 spans 18 residues. The CDR3, as DNA: TGTGCCAGGGCCACTTTTAGCGGGGGGGCCCGGTTGGTTAACATTCAGTACTTC. As protein: CARATFSGGARLVNIQYF.

The sample holds a few counts of this clone. J is TRBJ1-2 and V is TRBV12-3 or TRBV12-4; 9 bases align to TRBD1. After removal of 5 bases from V and 7 bases from J, the junction contained 5 bases not matched to a gene. The CDR3 totals 13 residues. DNA for the CDR3: TGTGCCAGCAGTCGGGACAGGGAAAGTGGCTACACCTTC. This translates into CASSRDRESGYTF.

This clone is a singleton in its sample. The genes are TRBV29-1 and TRBJ2-3; 10 bases align to TRBD2. Germline assignment: CDR1 SQVTM and CDR2 ANQGSEA. The CDR3 runs 12 residues. The V gene end was trimmed by 6 bases and the J gene end by 4 bases; junction bases not matched to a gene: 1. The CDR3 nucleotides read TGCAGCGTGCTAGCGGGGGCAGATACGCAGTATTTT. This gives the protein CSVLAGADTQYF.

The V gene is TRBV29-1, the J gene TRBJ2-1; TRBD2 matches 8 bases. The germline gives CDR1 SQVTM, CDR2 ANQGSEA. V lost 0 bases, J lost 0 bases, and 4 bases stayed unmatched. The CDR3 is made up of 16 amino acids. The CDR3 DNA is TGCAGCGTTGAAGAGGGTAGCGGGGACTCCTACAATGAGCAGTTCTTC. Its translation: CSVEEGSGDSYNEQFF.

This clone was seen just once. V is TRBV19 and J is TRBJ1-4; 10 nucleotides agree with TRBD1. The CDR3 sequence is 16 residues long. Per the germline V gene, CDR1 is LNHDA and CDR2 is SQIVND (reference sequence). J lost 6 bases, V lost 4 bases, and 8 bases had no gene match. The CDR3 is CASSTFMGQGHEKLFF. CDR3 coding DNA: TGTGCCAGTAGTACCTTCATGGGACAGGGGCATGAAAAACTGTTTTTT. Looking up the rest from reference TRBV19 and TRBJ1-4 gives the full variable domain: DGGITQSPKYLFRKEGQNVTLSCEQNLNHDAMYWYRQDPGQGLRLIYYSQIVNDFQKGDIAEGYSVSREKKESFPLTVTSAQKNPTAFYLCASSTFMGQGHEKLFFGSGTQLSVL.

The chain carries TRBV11-2 and TRBJ2-7, with D possibly TRBD2 on 6 matching bases. The CDR3 runs 16 residues. Per germline, CDR1 SGHAT and CDR2 FQNNGV. Between the trimmed V and J ends, which lost 0 bases and 4 bases, there was a span of 16 bases. The CDR3 nucleotides are TGTGCCAGCAGCTTAGATCAAGGCACAGGAGGGTACGAGCAGTACTTC. This encodes CASSLDQGTGGYEQYF.

CDR3 protein: CASSSGQTQETQYF. CDR3 DNA: TGCGCCAGCAGCTCCGGACAGACCCAAGAGACCCAGTACTTC. The genes are TRBV5-1 and TRBJ2-5; possibly TRBD1 for D (6 bases). V lost 3 bases to trimming and J lost 1 base, with 10 bases between them. Germline CDR1 SGHRS, CDR2 YFSETQ. The CDR3 length is 14 residues.

The chain is built from TRBV13 and TRBJ2-3, with 7 bases lining up with TRBD2. This CDR3 comprises 16 residues. V lost 4 bases, J lost 3 bases, and 10 bases stayed unmatched. The germline CDR1 and CDR2 sequences are PRHDT and FYEKMQ (reference sequence). This CDR3 is CASSSGGASGTDTQYF. Written as DNA, the CDR3 is TGTGCCAGCAGCTCCGGCGGGGCTAGCGGAACAGATACGCAGTATTTT.

The chain employs TRBV6-5 and TRBJ1-4; TRBD1 agrees at 7 bases. With 7 bases clipped from V and 8 bases from J, the junction kept 10 bases outside the gene matches. CDR1 MNHEY and CDR2 SVGAGI come from the germline V gene. This CDR3 has 14 amino acids. The CDR3 spells CASNAPGTAEKLFF. The CDR3, as DNA: TGTGCCAGCAACGCCCCCGGGACAGCAGAAAAACTGTTTTTT.

This clone was found a few times. This sequence joins TRBV18 and TRBJ1-1; 8 positions agree with TRBD1. V trimming: 2 bases; J trimming: 1 base; junction bases outside the gene matches: 6. The CDR3 spans 16 residues. Germline CDR1 and CDR2: KGHSH and LQKENI. The CDR3 DNA reads TGTGCCAGCTCACCATCCCCAGGGGGCGGGAACACTGAAGCTTTCTTT. Its translation is CASSPSPGGGNTEAFF.

The genes are TRBV6-1 and TRBJ1-5; 7 bases line up with TRBD1. Germline V lookup: CDR1 MNHNS, CDR2 SASEGT. The V and J ends lost 2 bases and 5 bases, in that order; junction bases with no gene match: 9. The CDR3 covers 16 residues. The CDR3 here is CASSESTGDGYQPQHF. CDR3 nucleotides: TGTGCCAGCAGTGAATCAACAGGGGATGGGTATCAGCCCCAGCATTTT.

V and J are TRBV27 and TRBJ1-1; TRBD1 matches 8 bases. The trim removed 6 bases at V and 0 bases at J, leaving 3 bases unmatched. The CDR3 sequence is 14 residues long. Germline loops: CDR1 MNHEY, CDR2 SMNVEV (reference sequence). CDR3 sequence: CASRDRVMNTEAFF. CDR3 DNA sequence: TGTGCCAGCAGGGACAGGGTTATGAACACTGAAGCTTTCTTT.

The chain links TRBV18 to TRBJ1-1, with 8 positions matching TRBD1. Per the germline V gene, CDR1 is KGHSH and CDR2 is LQKENI. With 5 bases clipped from V and 7 bases from J, the junction kept 6 bases outside the gene matches. CDR3 size: 13 residues. CDR3 loop: CASSTTGVSEAFF. DNA for the CDR3: TGTGCCAGCTCAACGACAGGGGTGAGTGAAGCTTTCTTT.

This chain links TRBV28 with TRBJ1-5; 8 nucleotides line up with TRBD1. Germline-derived CDR1 and CDR2 are MDHEN and SYDVKM. The junction had 9 bases not matched to a gene; V was cut back by 1 base and J by 4 bases. The CDR3 sequence is 17 residues long. The CDR3, as DNA: TGTGCCAGCAGTTTATTCACGCAGGGGGCGGGGAATCAGCCCCAGCATTTT. This sequence encodes CASSLFTQGAGNQPQHF.

The rearrangement uses TRBV5-1 and TRBJ1-6, with D hard to call. The germline V gene has CDR1 SGHRS and CDR2 YFSETQ. The length of the CDR3 is 17 residues. Trimming shortened V by 4 bases and J by 10 bases, and 24 bases separated the two germline ends. CDR3 protein: CASSIGPIHEGWSPLHF. The CDR3 bases are TGCGCCAGCAGCATCGGACCGATACATGAGGGATGGTCACCCCTCCACTTT. Variable domain in full (rest from reference TRBV5-1 and TRBJ1-6): KAGVTQTPRYLIKTRGQQVTLSCSPISGHRSVSWYQQTPGQGLQFLFEYFSETQRNKGNFPGRFSGRQFSNSRSEMNVSTLELGDSALYLCASSIGPIHEGWSPLHFGNGTRLTVT.

CDR3 coding DNA: TGTGCCAGCAGTGGACTAGCGGGGGAATCCCACGAGCAGTACTTC. It codes for CASSGLAGESHEQYF. V usage is TRBV27 and J usage is TRBJ2-7, with 13 bases identical to TRBD2. This CDR3 spans 15 amino acids. V lost 5 bases, J lost 5 bases, and 6 bases stayed unmatched. Germline-derived CDR1 and CDR2 are MNHEY and SMNVEV (reference sequence).

The chain is built from TRBV5-4 and TRBJ2-1, with D perhaps TRBD1 (6 bases). Trimming stripped 6 bases from V and 6 bases from J, with 25 bases between. CDR1 and CDR2 (germline): SGHNT, YYREEE (reference sequence). This CDR3 has 17 amino acids. CDR3 protein: CASTIDGRTALSNEQFF. The CDR3 nucleotides are TGTGCCAGCACCATCGATGGGCGGACAGCCCTTAGCAATGAGCAGTTCTTC.

This clone was seen only once. The genes are TRBV6-5 and TRBJ2-7; the D gene is possibly TRBD1 (5 bases). The CDR3 covers 13 residues. Germline lookup yields CDR1 MNHEY and CDR2 SVGAGI. Trimming took 8 bases from V and 2 from J, leaving 13 bases between them. In DNA, the CDR3 is TGTGCCAGCTCACTCGACAGTACCTACGAGCAGTACTTC. Its protein is CASSLDSTYEQYF.

This clone was seen once. This chain joins TRBV6-6 and TRBJ2-7, with 7 bases aligning to TRBD1. Germline CDR1 reads MNHNY; CDR2 reads SVGAGI (reference sequence). V was pared by 4 bases and J by 0 bases, with 3 bases of the junction left unmatched. The CDR3 runs to 14 residues. CDR3 in DNA: TGTGCCAGCAGTTCAGACAGGGTCTCCTACGAGCAGTACTTC. Protein: CASSSDRVSYEQYF.

The chain recombines TRBV6-5 with TRBJ2-7, with 9 bases identical to TRBD2. CDR3 length equals 14 residues. Germline CDR1 is MNHEY and CDR2 is SVGAGI. The J segment lost 4 bases and the V segment lost 6 bases, leaving 7 bases of the junction unmatched. The CDR3 spells CASRPSGELYEQYF. The CDR3 DNA follows: TGTGCCAGCAGGCCTAGCGGGGAGTTGTACGAGCAGTACTTC.

The chain joins TRBV11-1 to TRBJ2-3, with D maybe TRBD1 (7 bases). CDR1 SGHAT and CDR2 FQDESV come from the germline V gene (reference sequence). The CDR3 runs to 14 residues. The germline V and J ends were trimmed by 7 bases and 5 bases, with 16 bases remaining between them. This chain's CDR3 is CASTTGRNGDTQYF. CDR3 nucleotide sequence: TGTGCCAGCACGACAGGGAGGAATGGAGATACGCAGTATTTT. The full variable domain, with the rest looked up from reference TRBV11-1 and TRBJ2-3, is EAEVAQSPRYKITEKSQAVAFWCDPISGHATLYWYRQILGQGPELLVQFQDESVVDDSQLPKDRFSAERLKGVDSTLKIQPAELGDSAMYLCASTTGRNGDTQYFGPGTRLTVL.

This chain uses TRBV3-1 (or the pseudogene TRBV3-2) with TRBJ1-1; D might be TRBD1 (6 bases). CDR3 length equals 16 residues. Germline V CDR1 and CDR2: LGHDT, YNNKEL (reference sequence). V lost 1 base to trimming and J lost 1 base, with 13 bases between them. This chain's CDR3 is CASSQAVLQGNTEAFF. The CDR3 coding sequence is TGTGCCAGCAGCCAAGCAGTACTACAGGGGAACACTGAAGCTTTCTTT.

This chain links TRBV6-6 with TRBJ1-2; D gene unclear. V was pared by 2 bases and J by 6 bases, with 16 bases between. Germline V CDR1 and CDR2: MNHNY, SVGAGI (reference sequence). The CDR3 loop spans 15 amino acids. This CDR3 is CASSYGDGVQDGYTF. DNA of the CDR3: TGTGCCAGCAGTTACGGCGACGGAGTCCAAGATGGCTACACCTTC.